Here is one T cell receptor beta chain with its context. The antigen is unknown. The CDR3 runs to 16 residues. Germline values: CDR1 MNHEY, CDR2 SVGAGI. Trimming removed 0 bases at V and 11 bases at J, with 21 bases between. On average, the one heparinised blood draw given by each donor was roughly 100 mL. The sample comes from a study of beta chain features in type 1 diabetes. Study outcomes and limitations: Compared with healthy donors, patients appeared to share more similar naive, central memory and regulatory TCRB repertoires. Cells with high TCR expression could be over-represented when cDNA is sequenced. TCRB CDR3s were moderately but significantly shorter in Type 1 diabetes patients in all four CD4+ subsets.

Expressed TCRB transcripts were sequenced because the entire RNA isolate underwent reverse transcription. Profiled with immunoSEQ multiplex PCR; TCRdb holds only in-frame clones, not every one. The sample has 70,000 to 90,000 clones, under 35% seen once. The TCR was taken from a woman younger than 35 in good health. What was sequenced was stem cell memory CD4+ T cells from blood. The genes are TRBV6-5 and TRBJ2-3; D is ambiguous. CDR3 sequence: CASSYSMRASRYEQYF. In nucleotides, the CDR3 is TGTGCCAGCAGTTACTCGATGAGAGCCTCGAGATACGAGCAGTATTTT.